This TCR beta chain was recovered during a study of OX40 agonist ivuxolimab in advanced cancers. Measured with immunoSEQ multiplex PCR; TCRdb has only the in-frame clones, and not every one. This sample has about 100,000 clones, with around nine tenths found just once. This TCR was sampled from an adult with an advanced solid tumor such as melanoma, head and neck, liver or kidney cancer. Here the sequenced sample was CD4+ or CD8+ T cells sorted from blood, taken in a trial of the OX40 agonist ivuxolimab.

The CDR3 DNA follows: TGTGCCAGCAGCTTGGCTAGGATTTCACCCCTCCACTTT. Translated, it gives CASSLARISPLHF. The chain has TRBV5-4 and TRBJ1-6; D is uncertain. V was clipped by 0 bases and J by 9 bases, with 7 bases between them. This CDR3 region has 13 residues. CDR1 SGHNT and CDR2 YYREEE come from the germline V gene (reference sequence).